These T cell receptor beta chains were read from a single sample in a study of T cell responses to AZD1222 COVID-19 vaccine. Data came from immunoSEQ multiplex PCR; TCRdb stores just in-frame clones and leaves some out. This sample has about 83,000 clones, with roughly 90% found just once. Sequencing used peripheral blood, obtained on day 0 of MenACWY control vaccination. The receptors were sampled from an adult in good health. CDR3s include the opening cysteine and the closing phenylalanine or tryptophan. Each record gives: CDR3 protein, CDR3 DNA, V gene, D gene, clone size, J gene. A D gene is named only where the DNA matches it firmly. The size field is filled for only some rows; it gives once, few, many or a size class.

cdr3_aa: CAWGRGPSGGTYEQYF
cdr3_nt: TGTGCCTGGGGGAGGGGGCCTAGCGGGGGCACCTACGAGCAGTACTTC
v_call: TRBV30
d_call: TRBD2
clone_size: .
j_call: TRBJ2-7

cdr3_aa: CASSLSQRRELFF
cdr3_nt: TGTGCCAGCAGTTTGAGTCAAAGACGGGAGCTGTTTTTT
v_call: TRBV28
d_call: .
clone_size: .
j_call: TRBJ2-2

cdr3_aa: CASSHTSGTFYEQYF
cdr3_nt: TGCGCCAGCAGCCACACTAGCGGGACGTTCTACGAGCAGTACTTC
v_call: TRBV4-3
d_call: TRBD2
clone_size: .
j_call: TRBJ2-7

cdr3_aa: CASSALAGVSLEQFF
cdr3_nt: TGTGCCAGTAGTGCACTAGCGGGAGTTTCTTTGGAGCAGTTCTTC
v_call: TRBV19
d_call: TRBD2
clone_size: .
j_call: TRBJ2-1

cdr3_aa: CASRQPGLAGNGELFF
cdr3_nt: TGCGCCAGCAGGCAACCGGGACTAGCGGGAAACGGGGAGCTGTTTTTT
v_call: TRBV5-1
d_call: TRBD2
clone_size: .
j_call: TRBJ2-2

cdr3_aa: CASSGTGMASSYNEQFF
cdr3_nt: TGCGCCAGCAGCGGGACAGGGATGGCCAGCTCCTACAATGAGCAGTTCTTC
v_call: TRBV5-1
d_call: TRBD1
clone_size: .
j_call: TRBJ2-1

cdr3_aa: CASGGTGRTGELFF
cdr3_nt: TGTGCCAGCGGGGGGACAGGGCGAACCGGGGAGCTGTTTTTT
v_call: TRBV28
d_call: TRBD1
clone_size: .
j_call: TRBJ2-2

cdr3_aa: CAWNAGGPAGELFF
cdr3_nt: TGTGCCTGGAATGCGGGAGGGCCTGCCGGGGAGCTGTTTTTT
v_call: TRBV30
d_call: TRBD2
clone_size: .
j_call: TRBJ2-2

cdr3_aa: CASSWGDDTREKLFF
cdr3_nt: TGTGCCAGCAGCTGGGGAGACGACACACGTGAAAAACTGTTTTTT
v_call: TRBV7-9
d_call: .
clone_size: .
j_call: TRBJ1-4

cdr3_aa: CASSDQSGYTF
cdr3_nt: TGTGCCAGCAGTGACCAAAGTGGCTACACCTTC
v_call: TRBV6-4
d_call: .
clone_size: .
j_call: TRBJ1-2

cdr3_aa: CASRRDRGTEAFF
cdr3_nt: TGTGCCAGCAGGCGCGACAGGGGAACTGAAGCTTTCTTT
v_call: TRBV6-5
d_call: TRBD1
clone_size: .
j_call: TRBJ1-1

cdr3_aa: CASSPGPSYEQYF
cdr3_nt: TGCGCCAGCAGTCCCGGGCCCTCCTACGAGCAGTACTTC
v_call: TRBV5-1
d_call: .
clone_size: .
j_call: TRBJ2-7

cdr3_aa: CASSSRTHRTDTYGYTF
cdr3_nt: TGTGCCAGCAGCTCCAGGACGCATCGGACAGACACCTATGGCTACACCTTC
v_call: TRBV7-2
d_call: .
clone_size: .
j_call: TRBJ1-2

cdr3_aa: CASSSSLADTQYF
cdr3_nt: TGTGCCAGCAGCTCCTCCTTAGCGGATACGCAGTATTTT
v_call: TRBV7-2
d_call: .
clone_size: .
j_call: TRBJ2-3

cdr3_aa: CASSSEGGTEAFF
cdr3_nt: TGTGCCAGCAGCTCTGAAGGGGGTACTGAAGCTTTCTTT
v_call: TRBV7-9
d_call: .
clone_size: .
j_call: TRBJ1-1

cdr3_aa: CASSDRQGRNEQFF
cdr3_nt: TGTGCCAGTAGTGACCGACAGGGGAGGAATGAGCAGTTCTTC
v_call: TRBV19
d_call: TRBD1
clone_size: .
j_call: TRBJ2-1

cdr3_aa: CASRASDAYEQYF
cdr3_nt: TGTGCCAGCAGGGCTAGCGATGCCTACGAGCAGTACTTC
v_call: TRBV6-5
d_call: .
clone_size: few
j_call: TRBJ2-7

cdr3_aa: CATSDYAGQAFF
cdr3_nt: TGTGCCACCAGTGACTACGCTGGTCAGGCTTTCTTT
v_call: TRBV24-1
d_call: .
clone_size: .
j_call: TRBJ1-1

cdr3_aa: CASSLTSFGGGVEETQYF
cdr3_nt: TGTGCCAGCAGTTTAACCTCATTTGGTGGCGGCGTTGAAGAGACCCAGTACTTC
v_call: TRBV28
d_call: .
clone_size: .
j_call: TRBJ2-5

cdr3_aa: CASSRDGAYEQYF
cdr3_nt: TGTGCCAGCAGCCGGGACGGGGCTTACGAGCAGTACTTC
v_call: TRBV5-5
d_call: .
clone_size: .
j_call: TRBJ2-7

cdr3_aa: CASSVTGGIEKLFF
cdr3_nt: TGTGCCAGCAGTGTAACAGGGGGGATTGAAAAACTGTTTTTT
v_call: TRBV28
d_call: TRBD1
clone_size: .
j_call: TRBJ1-4

cdr3_aa: CASSYPPGGEQFF
cdr3_nt: TGTGCCAGCAGCTACCCGCCGGGCGGTGAGCAGTTCTTC
v_call: TRBV5-6
d_call: .
clone_size: .
j_call: TRBJ2-1

cdr3_aa: CASSPTDRGNQPQHF
cdr3_nt: TGTGCCAGCAGCCCAACGGACAGGGGAAATCAGCCCCAGCATTTT
v_call: TRBV5-8
d_call: TRBD1
clone_size: .
j_call: TRBJ1-5

cdr3_aa: CASTPGEREGYTF
cdr3_nt: TGTGCCAGCACCCCTGGGGAGAGGGAAGGCTACACCTTC
v_call: TRBV6-5
d_call: .
clone_size: .
j_call: TRBJ1-2

cdr3_aa: CASSQGQSQETQYF
cdr3_nt: TGCGCCAGCAGCCAGGGACAGTCCCAAGAGACCCAGTACTTC
v_call: TRBV5-1
d_call: TRBD1
clone_size: .
j_call: TRBJ2-5

cdr3_aa: CASSEWDSNSPLHF
cdr3_nt: TGCGCCAGCAGTGAATGGGACAGTAATTCACCCCTCCACTTT
v_call: TRBV10-2
d_call: TRBD1
clone_size: few
j_call: TRBJ1-6

cdr3_aa: CASSFIPGQLNYEQYF
cdr3_nt: TGTGCCAGCAGCTTTATTCCGGGACAGCTAAACTACGAGCAGTACTTC
v_call: TRBV7-9
d_call: TRBD1
clone_size: .
j_call: TRBJ2-7

cdr3_aa: CASTHRADEQYF
cdr3_nt: TGTGCCAGCACACACCGCGCGGACGAGCAGTACTTC
v_call: TRBV7-9
d_call: .
clone_size: .
j_call: TRBJ2-7

cdr3_aa: CASSPTGRPWGQPQHF
cdr3_nt: TGTGCCAGCAGCCCAACAGGGCGCCCTTGGGGTCAGCCCCAGCATTTT
v_call: TRBV28
d_call: .
clone_size: .
j_call: TRBJ1-5

cdr3_aa: CASRPDHRTEDNSPLHF
cdr3_nt: TGCGCCAGCAGACCCGACCACCGGACAGAAGATAATTCACCCCTCCACTTT
v_call: TRBV4-3
d_call: .
clone_size: .
j_call: TRBJ1-6

cdr3_aa: CASSPPGTRRYEQFF
cdr3_nt: TGTGCCAGCAGCCCACCCGGGACTAGACGGTATGAGCAGTTCTTC
v_call: TRBV21-1
d_call: .
clone_size: .
j_call: TRBJ2-1

cdr3_aa: CASRQGNTEAFF
cdr3_nt: TGCGCCAGCAGGCAGGGCAACACTGAAGCTTTCTTT
v_call: TRBV4-1
d_call: .
clone_size: .
j_call: TRBJ1-1

cdr3_aa: CASSGGHHYYEQYF
cdr3_nt: TGCGCCAGCAGTGGCGGACACCATTATTACGAGCAGTACTTC
v_call: TRBV10-2
d_call: .
clone_size: .
j_call: TRBJ2-7

cdr3_aa: CASSLNGRAGELFF
cdr3_nt: TGTGCCAGCAGTCTCAACGGGAGGGCCGGGGAGCTGTTTTTT
v_call: TRBV5-6
d_call: TRBD2
clone_size: .
j_call: TRBJ2-2

cdr3_aa: CASRSSGTFADTQYF
cdr3_nt: TGTGCCAGCAGGAGTAGCGGGACTTTCGCAGATACGCAGTATTTT
v_call: TRBV3-1/TRBV3-2
d_call: TRBD2
clone_size: .
j_call: TRBJ2-3

cdr3_aa: CASSPDSTSGYNEQFF
cdr3_nt: TGCGCCAGCAGCCCGGACTCGACTAGCGGATACAATGAGCAGTTCTTC
v_call: TRBV5-1
d_call: TRBD2
clone_size: .
j_call: TRBJ2-1

cdr3_aa: CASSYSTGGYNEQFF
cdr3_nt: TGTGCCAGCAGCTATTCGACAGGGGGCTACAATGAGCAGTTCTTC
v_call: TRBV11-3
d_call: TRBD1
clone_size: .
j_call: TRBJ2-1

cdr3_aa: CASRLDRAKGPLHF
cdr3_nt: TGTGCCAGCAGACTGGACCGGGCAAAAGGACCCCTCCACTTT
v_call: TRBV28
d_call: .
clone_size: .
j_call: TRBJ1-6

cdr3_aa: CASSLQGDDYGYTF
cdr3_nt: TGCGCCAGCAGCTTACAGGGGGACGACTATGGCTACACCTTC
v_call: TRBV5-1
d_call: TRBD1
clone_size: .
j_call: TRBJ1-2

cdr3_aa: CASSLESGRPNQPQHF
cdr3_nt: TGTGCCAGCAGCTTAGAAAGTGGCAGACCTAATCAGCCCCAGCATTTT
v_call: TRBV7-2
d_call: .
clone_size: few
j_call: TRBJ1-5

cdr3_aa: CASSLYRGDQPQHF
cdr3_nt: TGTGCCAGCAGTTTATATCGGGGAGATCAGCCCCAGCATTTT
v_call: TRBV28
d_call: .
clone_size: .
j_call: TRBJ1-5

cdr3_aa: CASRGNTEAFF
cdr3_nt: TGTGCCAGCCGGGGGAACACTGAAGCTTTCTTT
v_call: TRBV5-8
d_call: .
clone_size: .
j_call: TRBJ1-1

cdr3_aa: CASSFSSGTSTGNEQFF
cdr3_nt: TGTGCCAGCAGCTTCTCCTCTGGGACTAGCACTGGTAATGAGCAGTTCTTC
v_call: TRBV7-2
d_call: TRBD2
clone_size: .
j_call: TRBJ2-1

cdr3_aa: CASSSNTEAFF
cdr3_nt: TGTGCCAGCAGTTCCAACACTGAAGCTTTCTTT
v_call: TRBV27
d_call: .
clone_size: .
j_call: TRBJ1-1

cdr3_aa: CASSPGGWWNSPLHF
cdr3_nt: TGTGCCAGCAGTCCGGGGGGATGGTGGAATTCACCCCTCCACTTT
v_call: TRBV27
d_call: .
clone_size: .
j_call: TRBJ1-6

cdr3_aa: CASSIRDSSPNEAFF
cdr3_nt: TGTGCCAGTAGTATCCGGGACAGCTCACCTAATGAAGCTTTCTTT
v_call: TRBV19
d_call: TRBD1
clone_size: medium-sized
j_call: TRBJ1-1

cdr3_aa: CASSLGTPDQPQHF
cdr3_nt: TGTGCCAGCAGTCTCGGGACGCCGGATCAGCCCCAGCATTTT
v_call: TRBV2
d_call: .
clone_size: .
j_call: TRBJ1-5